The rows below give T cell receptor beta chains drawn from one sample of a study of blood T cells in healthy people across ages. MiXCR, run by TCRdb on the 5' RACE reads, gives a single entry per CDR3 protein. The data contain about 680,000 distinct CDR3 sequences, 45% to 50% of them seen just once; the ten biggest clones take up roughly 31%. Sequences were obtained from blood. The source is a woman aged 55-70 years in good health. The CDR3 runs from the conserved cysteine through the conserved F or W. A D gene is named only where the DNA matches it firmly. Clone size is stated in some rows and not others, as once, few, many or a class when expanded.

V: TRBV20-1
J: TRBJ2-7
size: -
D: TRBD1
length: 13
DNA: TGCAGTGCCAGAAGACAGGGCCTCTACGAGCAGTACTTC
CDR3: CSARRQGLYEQYF

V: TRBV27
J: TRBJ1-2
size: -
D: -
length: 15
DNA: TGTGCCAGCAGTTTATTGTGGGACGCCGGCTATGGCTACACCTTC
CDR3: CASSLLWDAGYGYTF

V: TRBV2
J: TRBJ1-1
size: many
D: -
length: 13
DNA: TGTGCCAGCAGGATTGACAGAGGGACTGAAGCTTTCTTT
CDR3: CASRIDRGTEAFF

V: TRBV27
J: TRBJ2-3
size: -
D: -
length: 13
DNA: TGTGCCAGCAGTTGGGCCGGATCAGATACGCAGTATTTT
CDR3: CASSWAGSDTQYF

V: TRBV20-1
J: TRBJ2-7
size: -
D: -
length: 11
DNA: TGCAGTGCAGCCCCGACACATGAGCAGTACTTC
CDR3: CSAAPTHEQYF

V: TRBV7-9
J: TRBJ1-1
size: -
D: -
length: 12
DNA: TGTGCCAGTCGACTCCCGAACACTGAAGCTTTCTTT
CDR3: CASRLPNTEAFF

V: TRBV7-2
J: TRBJ1-2
size: -
D: -
length: 16
DNA: TGTGCCAGCAGCTTAGAAGCTGCTCCGGGCCTGGGGGGCTACACCTTC
CDR3: CASSLEAAPGLGGYTF

V: TRBV3-1
J: TRBJ2-7
size: -
D: -
length: 15
DNA: TGTGCCAGCAGCCAGATGATGACGGGCTCCTACGAGCAGTACTTC
CDR3: CASSQMMTGSYEQYF

V: TRBV6-1
J: TRBJ2-3
size: once
D: -
length: 16
DNA: TGTGCCAGCACCAACGGCAAACAGTCTGGCACAGATACGCAGTATTTT
CDR3: CASTNGKQSGTDTQYF

V: TRBV7-2
J: TRBJ1-1
size: -
D: -
length: 13
DNA: TGTGCCAGCAGTTACCGGGACAATACTGAAGCTTTCTTT
CDR3: CASSYRDNTEAFF

V: TRBV20-1
J: TRBJ2-7
size: -
D: TRBD2
length: 12
DNA: TGCAGTGCCCTGGGACTAGCGCGCGAGCAGTACTTC
CDR3: CSALGLAREQYF

V: TRBV20-1
J: TRBJ2-2
size: -
D: TRBD2
length: 16
DNA: TGCAGTGCTAGGGGGCCTAGCGGGAGGACCTCCGGGGAGCTGTTTTTT
CDR3: CSARGPSGRTSGELFF

V: TRBV28
J: TRBJ2-4
size: -
D: -
length: 15
DNA: TGTGCCAGCAGTTCCCCCGTCCCAGCCAAAAACATTCAGTACTTC
CDR3: CASSSPVPAKNIQYF

V: TRBV4-2
J: TRBJ2-2
size: -
D: -
length: 16
DNA: TGTGCCAGCGGCCTTCAGGGGGGCGCGAACACCGGGGAGCTGTTTTTT
CDR3: CASGLQGGANTGELFF

V: TRBV3-1
J: TRBJ2-5
size: few
D: TRBD2
length: 14
DNA: TGTGCCAGCAGCCAGCGGGAGGGCCGTGGGACCCAGTACTTC
CDR3: CASSQREGRGTQYF

V: TRBV29-1
J: TRBJ2-7
size: -
D: TRBD1
length: 13
DNA: TGCAGCGCCGGGACAGGGGCCTACAATGAGCAGTACTTC
CDR3: CSAGTGAYNEQYF

V: TRBV12-3/TRBV12-4
J: TRBJ1-2
size: -
D: -
length: 14
DNA: TGTGCCAGCAGGCTAGCTACAGATTTCGGTGGCTACACCTTC
CDR3: CASRLATDFGGYTF

V: TRBV12-3/TRBV12-4
J: TRBJ2-7
size: -
D: TRBD1
length: 13
DNA: TGTGCCAGCAGGGGACAGGGGCACTACGAGCAGTACTTC
CDR3: CASRGQGHYEQYF

V: TRBV4-3
J: TRBJ2-6
size: -
D: TRBD1
length: 20
DNA: TGCGCCAGCAGCAGAGAGCCGGGACAGGGGGCTCTTGCTGGGGCCAACGTCCTGACTTTC
CDR3: CASSREPGQGALAGANVLTF

V: TRBV20-1
J: TRBJ2-5
size: few
D: TRBD2
length: 17
DNA: TGCAGTGCTAGAGATCATCGCCTAGCGGGAACCTGGTCGGGGCAGTACTTC
CDR3: CSARDHRLAGTWSGQYF

V: TRBV7-3
J: TRBJ2-5
size: -
D: TRBD2
length: 16
DNA: TGTGCCAGCAGCTTAATGGCTAGCGGGAGTGGGTATGAGCAGTACTTC
CDR3: CASSLMASGSGYEQYF

V: TRBV6-6
J: TRBJ2-7
size: few
D: -
length: 15
DNA: TGTGCCAGCAGTTGGGATGGATCAGGAAACTACGAGCAGTACTTC
CDR3: CASSWDGSGNYEQYF

V: TRBV5-6
J: TRBJ2-1
size: -
D: TRBD1
length: 13
DNA: TGTGCCAGCAGCACGGACAGGTACAATGAGCAGTTCTTC
CDR3: CASSTDRYNEQFF

V: TRBV12-3/TRBV12-4
J: TRBJ2-3
size: -
D: -
length: 15
DNA: TGTGCCAGCTCCATGCGAAGAACTAGCACAGATACGCAGTATTTT
CDR3: CASSMRRTSTDTQYF